The rows below give T cell receptor beta chains drawn from one sample of a study of blood T cells in healthy people across ages. One entry per CDR3 protein, called by TCRdb with MiXCR from the 5' RACE reads. The table includes 1,300,000 or so distinct CDR3 sequences, around 59% detected once. The sequencing sample was made of blood. These receptors all stem from a man younger than 35 in good health. The CDR3 runs from the conserved cysteine through the conserved F or W. D genes are given only for firm matches. The size field is filled for only some rows; it gives once, few, many or a size class.

v_gene	d_gene	j_gene	abundance	CDR3aa	CDR3nt
TRBV6-1	TRBD1	TRBJ1-6	few	CASTRGSDLGSSPLHF	TGTGCCAGCACCAGGGGGTCGGATCTGGGTTCTTCACCCCTCCACTTT
TRBV5-1	-	TRBJ1-1	-	CASSPGLWRDGGAFF	TGTGCCAGCAGTCCCGGGCTCTGGAGGGATGGTGGAGCTTTCTTT
TRBV3-1	-	TRBJ2-3	-	CASSTSLRDTQYF	TGTGCCAGCAGCACGTCCCTGAGGGATACGCAGTATTTT
TRBV20-1	-	TRBJ2-7	few	CSATSQRDPYEQYF	TGCAGTGCTACCTCACAACGGGACCCGTACGAGCAGTACTTC
TRBV5-1	TRBD2	TRBJ2-7	few	CASSWTSGSSYEQYF	TGCGCCAGCAGCTGGACTAGCGGGTCCTCCTACGAGCAGTACTTC
TRBV20-1	-	TRBJ1-2	-	CSAREQIRNYGYTF	TGCAGTGCTAGAGAACAGATACGCAACTATGGCTACACCTTC
TRBV12-3/TRBV12-4	TRBD1	TRBJ1-6	few	CASTPGTETSPLHF	TGTGCCAGCACCCCCGGGACAGAGACTTCACCCCTCCACTTT
TRBV29-1	TRBD2	TRBJ2-2	-	CSVESGSRTGELFF	TGCAGCGTTGAAAGCGGGAGTAGAACCGGGGAGCTGTTTTTT
TRBV9	-	TRBJ1-1	-	CASSSHHNMNTEAFF	TGTGCCAGCAGCTCTCATCACAACATGAACACTGAAGCTTTCTTT
TRBV18	TRBD2	TRBJ2-2	-	CASTIGRAPGELFF	TGTGCCAGCACAATCGGGAGGGCCCCCGGGGAGCTGTTTTTT
TRBV20-1	TRBD2	TRBJ2-1	-	CSARDLAGGLDEQFF	TGCAGTGCTAGAGACCTAGCGGGGGGTTTGGATGAGCAGTTCTTC
TRBV27	-	TRBJ2-7	few	CASSSGGSQSYEQYF	TGTGCCAGCAGTTCGGGCGGCAGTCAGTCCTACGAGCAGTACTTC
TRBV27	TRBD2	TRBJ2-7	many	CASSLSGSGFYEQYF	TGTGCCAGCAGCCTTAGCGGGAGCGGCTTTTACGAGCAGTACTTC
TRBV6-2/TRBV6-3	-	TRBJ2-7	-	CASQSNRRDISYEQYF	TGTGCCAGCCAAAGCAATCGCCGGGACATCTCCTACGAGCAGTACTTC
TRBV27	-	TRBJ1-2	few	CASSPMAGYGYTF	TGTGCCAGCAGTCCTATGGCGGGCTATGGCTACACCTTC
TRBV7-6	-	TRBJ2-7	-	CASSLVTGIQYF	TGTGCCAGCAGCTTAGTTACGGGGATACAGTACTTC
TRBV7-9	-	TRBJ1-2	-	CASSPAAGPRYGYTF	TGTGCCAGCAGCCCCGCGGCGGGCCCTCGGTATGGCTACACCTTC
TRBV4-1	-	TRBJ1-5	many	CASSQDGRPQHF	TGCGCCAGCAGCCAAGACGGACGGCCCCAGCATTTT
TRBV10-3	TRBD1	TRBJ1-2	once	CAIRPDRGLSGYTF	TGTGCCATCAGACCGGACAGGGGGCTTAGTGGCTACACCTTC
TRBV7-2	TRBD2	TRBJ2-3	-	CASSFGRGSTDTQYF	TGTGCCAGTTCCTTCGGGCGGGGGAGCACAGATACGCAGTATTTT
TRBV4-1	TRBD1	TRBJ2-1	-	CASSQDQTGFTYNEQFF	TGCGCCAGCAGCCAAGATCAGACAGGGTTCACCTACAATGAGCAGTTCTTC
TRBV4-1	-	TRBJ2-3	few	CASSQVRGSTDTQYF	TGCGCCAGCAGCCAAGTGAGGGGCAGCACAGATACGCAGTATTTT
TRBV10-3	-	TRBJ2-1	-	CAISGWDNEQFF	TGTGCCATCAGTGGATGGGACAATGAGCAGTTCTTC
TRBV6-1	-	TRBJ1-2	-	CASSDPRENFYGYTF	TGTGCCAGCAGTGACCCTCGGGAGAATTTCTATGGCTACACCTTC
TRBV5-1	-	TRBJ1-1	-	CASSLVAENTEAFF	TGCGCCAGCAGCTTGGTCGCAGAGAACACTGAAGCTTTCTTT
TRBV14	TRBD1	TRBJ2-7	once	CASSLTRDRSYEQYF	TGTGCCAGCTCCCTTACAAGGGACAGATCCTACGAGCAGTACTTC
TRBV20-1	-	TRBJ1-4	-	CSARVGALANEKLFF	TGCAGTGCTAGAGTGGGGGCTTTAGCTAATGAAAAACTGTTTTTT
TRBV7-2	TRBD2	TRBJ2-7	-	CASSLILAGYEQYF	TGTGCCAGCAGCTTAATTTTAGCGGGTTACGAGCAGTACTTC
TRBV20-1	-	TRBJ2-4	-	CSARIPTGRAKNIQYF	TGCAGTGCTAGAATACCGACAGGGAGGGCCAAAAACATTCAGTACTTC
TRBV7-2	-	TRBJ2-5	-	CASSSYRETQYF	TGTGCCAGCAGCTCTTACAGGGAGACCCAGTACTTC
TRBV3-1	-	TRBJ1-1	-	CASRPSDGRHTEAFF	TGTGCCAGCAGACCTTCCGACGGTCGGCACACTGAAGCTTTCTTT
TRBV28	TRBD1	TRBJ2-7	few	CASRDRGDEQYF	TGTGCCAGCAGGGACAGGGGTGACGAGCAGTACTTC
TRBV12-3/TRBV12-4	TRBD2	TRBJ2-1	-	CASTGTSGRAYPAYNEQFF	TGTGCCAGCACCGGGACTAGCGGGAGGGCCTATCCTGCCTACAATGAGCAGTTCTTC
TRBV2	-	TRBJ2-1	-	CASSAGRASYNEQFF	TGTGCCAGCAGTGCAGGACGGGCCTCCTACAATGAGCAGTTCTTC
TRBV2	-	TRBJ2-7	-	CAGTIPGLSYEQYF	TGTGCCGGAACAATCCCGGGTCTCTCCTACGAGCAGTACTTC
TRBV4-3	TRBD1	TRBJ2-7	-	CASSQGQGPCEQYF	TGCGCCAGCAGCCAAGGACAGGGGCCCTGCGAGCAGTACTTC
TRBV6-2/TRBV6-3	TRBD2	TRBJ2-1	once	CASRTSGGVNEQFF	TGTGCCAGCAGGACTAGCGGGGGGGTCAATGAGCAGTTCTTC
TRBV5-1	TRBD2	TRBJ2-1	-	CASSLVRGDSYNEQFF	TGCGCCAGCAGCTTGGTGCGGGGGGACTCCTACAATGAGCAGTTCTTC
TRBV4-3	TRBD1	TRBJ2-7	-	CASSQEQGPSYEQYF	TGCGCCAGCAGCCAAGAACAGGGGCCGTCCTACGAGCAGTACTTC
TRBV20-1	-	TRBJ1-5	few	CSAGAAGSGQPQHF	TGCAGTGCCGGCGCGGCGGGCAGTGGGCAGCCCCAGCATTTT
TRBV29-1	-	TRBJ2-7	-	CSVVKNSEQYF	TGCAGCGTTGTAAAGAACTCCGAGCAGTACTTC
TRBV20-1	-	TRBJ1-2	-	CSARAIPENYGYTF	TGCAGTGCTAGAGCAATTCCCGAGAACTATGGCTACACCTTC
TRBV15	-	TRBJ1-2	few	CATSRDLGAHGYTF	TGTGCCACCAGCAGAGATTTGGGGGCGCATGGCTACACCTTC
TRBV10-3	-	TRBJ2-7	-	CAISGATTYEQYF	TGTGCCATCAGTGGAGCCACCACCTACGAGCAGTACTTC
TRBV20-1	-	TRBJ2-7	-	CSARDPESSYEQYF	TGCAGTGCTAGAGACCCCGAGAGCTCCTACGAGCAGTACTTC
TRBV7-9	-	TRBJ2-1	few	CASSLEDGLTYNEQFF	TGTGCCAGCAGCTTAGAGGACGGACTAACCTACAATGAGCAGTTCTTC
TRBV12-3/TRBV12-4	-	TRBJ2-2	-	CASSFLVVAGELFF	TGTGCCAGCAGTTTTTTGGTGGTGGCCGGGGAGCTGTTTTTT
TRBV5-1	TRBD1	TRBJ1-1	-	CASSHGTDQAFF	TGCGCCAGCAGCCATGGGACAGACCAAGCTTTCTTT